This T cell receptor (beta chain) was identified during a study of T cells in Graves' hyperthyroidism and ophthalmopathy. This clonotype was recorded many times. Its specificity is unknown. General study findings and limits: Also found in blood were most expanded thyroid clonotypes above 0.001.

From germline, CDR1 is MNHEY and CDR2 SVGEGT. CDR3 size: 15 residues. V lost 3 bases and J lost 1; bases outside the gene matches: 5. The CDR3 regions of TCR beta were amplified from RNA transcripts. First-round RT-PCR of the TCR CDR3 relied on the HTBI primer set. Via MiXCR, TCRdb re-called the multiplex PCR reads, giving one row per CDR3 protein. The data show about 520,000 distinct CDR3 sequences, with approximately 25% seen just once and around 10% held by the top ten. The rearrangement joins TRBV6-2 or TRBV6-3 to TRBJ2-7; 8 bases line up with TRBD2. The source is a woman in her twenties or thirties with Graves' ophthalmopathy. Sequencing was carried out using blood. The CDR3 coding sequence is TGTGCCAGCAGTTATACGGGGGGGCTTTCCTACGAGCAGTACTTC. Protein product: CASSYTGGLSYEQYF.